The T cell receptor (beta chain) under discussion was sequenced for a study of glioma-infiltrating T cells after dendritic cell vaccination. The CDR3 is 15 amino acids. CDR1 is MDHEN and CDR2 is SYDVKM in the germline V gene. Trimming at V came to 4 bases and at J to 6 bases, leaving 10 bases not matched to a gene. Method: immunoSEQ multiplex PCR; TCRdb's copy keeps in-frame clones and lacks some. The profile covers roughly 100,000 clones, with roughly 84% appearing a single time and around 2.9% taken by the ten largest. The sample consisted of blood, taken before dendritic cell vaccination. The chain joins TRBV28 to TRBJ1-1; 8 bases map to TRBD1. The clonotype comes from a human donor with glioblastoma. The CDR3 loop is CASSWPGGGRSEAFF. The DNA for the CDR3 is TGTGCCAGCAGTTGGCCAGGGGGCGGAAGGTCTGAAGCTTTCTTT.